This T cell receptor beta chain was captured in a study of cytomegalovirus exposure and HLA in healthy donors. Findings and limits, study-wide: Highly shared variants forming one cluster were likely a sequencing artifact. The authors later linked a missense DCLRE1C variant to TCR beta V- and J-gene trimming. According to an earlier analysis, most TCR beta V segments yielded productive rearrangements about 87% or about 30% of the time.

The germline CDR1 and CDR2 sequences are MNHNY and SVGAGI (reference sequence). CDR3 length equals 14 residues. V was pared by 3 bases and J by 4 bases, with 10 bases between. The PCR ran on 60 Vbeta and 13 Jbeta primers. Clones were sequenced by immunoSEQ multiplex PCR, and TCRdb holds only the in-frame ones, with some missing. The repertoire consists of about 110,000 clones, with around 79% occurring once and the leading ten covering 1.3%. Concerning this clone: Antigen unknown.

Sequenced sample: PBMCs. The gene calls are TRBV6-6 and TRBJ1-5; D is unclear. This clonotype was obtained from a woman under 40 in good health and CMV-seronegative. The CDR3 coding sequence is TGTGCCAGCAGTTATCTGGCAGATAATCAGCCCCAGCATTTT. Residues: CASSYLADNQPQHF.